Below are 9 T cell receptor beta chains sequenced from a single sample in a study of regulatory T cells in long-lasting Graves disease. Stated time point: newly diagnosed GD, antithyroid drugs for less than 3 months. From PBMCs, RNA was extracted and then used to make the TCR library. Arm-PCR with iRepertoire HTBI primers amplified the CDR3 regions for these TCR beta libraries. TCRdb redid the calling of the multiplex PCR reads with MiXCR, one entry per CDR3 protein. The profile shows roughly 510,000 distinct CDR3 sequences, roughly 16% of them singletons. This sample was also put to use in a study of T cells in Graves' hyperthyroidism and ophthalmopathy.

The source material was peripheral blood mononuclear cells (PBMCs), sampled at new diagnosis, from a patient treated with antithyroid drugs. The receptors originated from a man aged 18 to 29 with Graves disease.

This clonotype came up many times. The chain employs TRBV5-1 and TRBJ2-7; D unclear. This CDR3 has 15 residues. V shed 7 bases and J shed 0 bases, with 17 bases lying between them. Germline V gene sequence: CDR1 SGHRS, CDR2 YFSETQ. This CDR3 reads CASAPAGPSSYEQYF. The CDR3 nucleotides are TGCGCCAGCGCCCCTGCCGGGCCGAGCTCCTACGAGCAGTACTTC.

In this sample, this clonotype turned up a few times. This sequence joins TRBV10-3 and TRBJ2-2; maybe TRBD2 (5 bases). Germline V CDR1 and CDR2: ENHRY, SYGVKD. Trimming removed 8 bases from V and 5 bases from J, with 15 bases in between. The CDR3 length is 14 residues. The CDR3 region has the DNA TGTGCCATCGGTGCCGGATGGACTACCGGGGAGCTGTTTTTT. Its protein product is CAIGAGWTTGELFF.

The chain has TRBV2 and TRBJ1-2, with 7 bases that match TRBD1. CDR1 is SNHLY and CDR2 is FYNNEI in the germline V gene. V trimming: 6 bases; J trimming: 7 bases; junction bases outside the gene matches: 11. The CDR3 consists of 14 residues. CDR3 loop: CASSGDRISGGYTF. The CDR3 coding sequence is TGTGCCAGCAGCGGGGACAGAATTTCTGGTGGCTACACCTTC.

The J gene is TRBJ1-2, the V gene TRBV29-1, with D uncertain. Trimming removed 0 bases at V and 1 base at J, with 6 bases between. Germline values: CDR1 SQVTM, CDR2 ANQGSEA. The CDR3 has 13 residues. DNA of the CDR3: TGCAGCGTTGAAGATGCCAGTAACTATGGCTACACCTTC. It encodes CSVEDASNYGYTF.

This clonotype was counted ten times or more. This chain connects TRBV12-3 or TRBV12-4 to TRBJ2-3; a weak D match, TRBD1 (5 bases). V dropped 4 bases and J dropped 5 bases, with 7 bases sitting between them. The CDR3 covers 12 residues. CDR3 region: CASSYRGDTQYF. The CDR3 DNA reads TGTGCCAGCAGTTATAGGGGAGATACGCAGTATTTT.

This clonotype appeared a few times. The chain uses TRBV20-1 and TRBJ1-2, with a tentative D call TRBD1 (6 bases). In germline, CDR1 is DFQATT, CDR2 SNEGSKA (reference sequence). The length of the CDR3 is 11 residues. The ends were cut back, 6 bases at V and 4 bases at J, with 9 bases in the middle. The CDR3 DNA sequence: TGCAGTGCGCGGACAGCCTATGGCTACACCTTC. Translating it yields CSARTAYGYTF.

This clonotype was seen a handful of times. In nucleotides, the CDR3 is TGCAGTGCCTACAGGGGAGGGGGGGGGCAGTATTTT. This translates into CSAYRGGGGQYF. The genes are TRBV20-1 and TRBJ2-3, with D perhaps TRBD1 or TRBD2 (7 bases each). The CDR3 contains 12 residues. Trimming cost V 6 bases and J 11 bases, with 18 bases left between them. Germline V CDR1 and CDR2: DFQATT, SNEGSKA (reference sequence).

CDR3 nucleotide sequence: TGCGCCAGCAGCCAGTCTGAAGCCTACGAGCAGTACTTC. It specifies CASSQSEAYEQYF. This chain links TRBV4-1 with TRBJ2-7, with D hard to call. The CDR3 covers 13 residues. V lost 3 bases and J lost 2, with 8 bases in between. Per germline, CDR1 MGHRA and CDR2 YSYEKL.

This clonotype was seen many times. The chain couples TRBV7-9 to TRBJ2-1; D call uncertain. V lost 5 bases to trimming and J lost 5 bases, with 7 bases between them. There are 12 residues in the CDR3. The germline CDR1 and CDR2 sequences are SEHNR and FQNEAQ (reference sequence). The CDR3 DNA sequence: TGTGCCAGCAGCCTAAACCACAATGAGCAGTTCTTC. Translated: CASSLNHNEQFF.